This TCR beta chain was sequenced during a study of response to subunit inactivated influenza vaccine. This clonotype was picked up many times. The antigen remains unidentified. Via MiXCR, TCRdb re-called the RT-PCR reads, giving one row per CDR3 protein. The sample lists 500,000 to 600,000 distinct CDR3 sequences, 10% to 15% seen once, with around 13% in the top ten. Study results and limitations: The authors offered the suggestion that each seasonal influenza vaccination recruits few new T cells.

The CDR3 covers 13 residues. V was shortened by 2 bases and J by 3 bases, with 8 bases between the two germline ends. The V gene's germline CDR1 is SGHDT and CDR2 YYEEEE. This chain uses TRBV5-6 with TRBJ2-5; unclear D gene. The clonotype originates from a man aged 50 or older who received an inactivated influenza vaccine. Sequences were derived from PBMCs from blood, sampled roughly 48 days after vaccination. The DNA of the CDR3 is TGTGCCAGCAGCTTAACGGAGAAAGAGACCCAGTACTTC. It is translated as CASSLTEKETQYF. The variable domain in full, completed from reference TRBV5-6 and TRBJ2-5, reads DAGVTQSPTHLIKTRGQQVTLRCSPKSGHDTVSWYQQALGQGPQFIFQYYEEEERQRGNFPDRFSGHQFPNYSSELNVNALLLGDSALYLCASSLTEKETQYFGPGTRLLVL.